This T cell receptor beta chain is drawn from a study of neurological immune-mediated disorders. Points from the study as a whole: The expanded clones of different subjects shared no CDR3 amino acid sequences (suggesting private repertoires in all groups).

Unsorted libraries used 2 million PBMCs kept at -80 degrees C. This clonotype appeared many times. Its matching antigen is unknown. Germline CDR1 SQVTM, CDR2 ANQGSEA. V was shortened by 4 bases and J by 0 bases, with 6 bases between the two germline ends. The CDR3 runs 12 residues. In TCRdb, the 5' RACE reads were re-called with MiXCR into one record per CDR3 protein. The top ten clones hold around 16% of a sample with about 46,000 distinct CDR3 sequences, under 3.5% of them seen once. This receptor was taken from a woman in her 50s with multiple sclerosis. Sample: PBMCs. This rearrangement joins TRBV29-1 to TRBJ1-1; D ambiguous. The CDR3 sequence is CSVGRMNTEAFF. The CDR3 DNA reads as TGCAGCGTTGGGCGAATGAACACTGAAGCTTTCTTT.